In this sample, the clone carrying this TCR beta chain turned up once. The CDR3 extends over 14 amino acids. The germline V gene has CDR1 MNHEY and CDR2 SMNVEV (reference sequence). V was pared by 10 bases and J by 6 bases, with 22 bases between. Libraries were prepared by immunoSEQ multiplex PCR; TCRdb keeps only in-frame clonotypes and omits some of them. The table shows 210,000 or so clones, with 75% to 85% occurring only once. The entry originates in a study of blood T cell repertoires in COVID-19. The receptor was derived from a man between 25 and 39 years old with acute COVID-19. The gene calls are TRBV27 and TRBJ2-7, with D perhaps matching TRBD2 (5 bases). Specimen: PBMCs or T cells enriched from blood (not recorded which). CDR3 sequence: CATRPGTLSLEQYF. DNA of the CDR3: TGTGCCACCAGACCGGGAACATTGTCTCTCGAGCAGTACTTC.